This T cell receptor beta chain was sequenced during a study of read filtering for tumor transcriptome and immune sequencing. Study-wide background: Eight or nine patients were R-ISS I, some 16 were R-ISS II, about seven were R-ISS III.

The CDR3 sequence is 14 residues long. The germline gives CDR1 LNHDA, CDR2 SQIVND (reference sequence). The V gene end was trimmed by 5 bases and the J gene end by 4 bases; junction bases not matched to a gene: 6. In its sample, this clonotype was seen many times. As yet, its antigen is unknown. The library was built from about 400 ng RNA with molecular barcoded adaptors for alpha/delta and beta/gamma chains. TCRdb fed the reads into MiXCR, producing one record per CDR3 protein. Among around 29,000 distinct CDR3 sequences listed, approximately 15% were seen once. Study-wide results and limits: The sorted CD138-negative fraction was a mixed bone marrow immune population, not purified T cells. Approximately 79% of IR-seq clonotypes had a single read, yet these held around 3.3% of reads.

The source of this sequence is a donor aged 40 or older with multiple myeloma. The sample taken for sequencing was a population of CD138-negative cells sorted from bone marrow. The V gene is TRBV19, the J gene TRBJ2-7; 9 bases match TRBD2. CDR3 sequence (DNA): TGTGCCAGTAGTCGGGGTAGCGGGGGATACGAGCAGTACTTC. Translating gives CASSRGSGGYEQYF.